This T cell receptor (beta chain) was captured in a study of T cell repertoires in cytomegalovirus infection (dated by TCRdb to about 2019). A note on the overall study: Donor HLA type was relevant to the analysis, because carriage of CMV infection together with the matching HLA type was indicated by public TCR beta signatures. What the authors observed across the whole study: The ex vivo response was dominated by HLA-C-restricted CMV-specific TCR beta clonotypes, which also provided the single most frequent clonotype in two of eight donors. Cumulative frequency of public TCR beta family members discriminated carriers of CMV infection plus the relevant HLA type in this cohort and an independent approximately 340-donor cohort.

Sequencing relied on an Illumina HiSeq 1500. The raw public reads went through TCRdb reprocessing: fastp at Q25, MiXCR clone calling, in-frame beta chains kept. Here each entry gathers all rows of one CDR3 protein and keeps the most common genes and DNA. The sample table shows roughly 150,000 distinct CDR3 sequences, and around 20% are seen once. Together, the top ten hold 9.5% to 12% of the sample. This clonotype was found many times. Which antigen it targets is not known. Within one base of it there is no much larger clone, and no base qualities were kept. CDR1 and CDR2 are drawn from the germline V gene (reference sequence): SGHKS, YYEKEE. Taken from cysteine to phenylalanine, the CDR3 has 14 residues. Just the 42-base CDR3 DNA is kept, in frame starting at base 1. Trimming costs V 0 bases and J 3 bases, and their ends lie 9 bases apart.

Rearrangement joined TRBV5-5 to TRBJ1-2; tentative D gene TRBD1, with 6 bases matching. This TCR was sampled from a human donor in good health (CMV status not recorded). Some clones in this sample may be carry-over from other donors' samples. Sequencing input: PBMCs. The DNA reads as follows: TGTGCCAGCAGCTTGGAGGGGGATTACTATGGCTACACCTTC. Its protein is CASSLEGDYYGYTF.